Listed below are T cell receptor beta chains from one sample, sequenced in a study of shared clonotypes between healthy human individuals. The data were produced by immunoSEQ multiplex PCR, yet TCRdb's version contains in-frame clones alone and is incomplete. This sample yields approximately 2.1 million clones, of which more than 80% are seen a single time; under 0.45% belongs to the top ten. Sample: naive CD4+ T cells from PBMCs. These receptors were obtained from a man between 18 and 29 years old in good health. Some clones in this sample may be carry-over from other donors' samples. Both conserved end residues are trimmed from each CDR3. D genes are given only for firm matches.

CDR3: ASSEARGPDTGELF
J: TRBJ2-2
D: -
V: TRBV6-1

CDR3: ASSQGLGLLTSTGELF
J: TRBJ2-2
D: -
V: TRBV14

CDR3: ASSLGGLGEKLF
J: TRBJ1-4
D: -
V: TRBV5-1

CDR3: ASSGQGNRNTDTQY
J: TRBJ2-3
D: -
V: TRBV21-1

CDR3: ASSLLDRNEQF
J: TRBJ2-1
D: -
V: TRBV5-1

CDR3: ASSGNSTGDWKGTIY
J: TRBJ1-3
D: TRBD1
V: TRBV9

CDR3: ASSLGLAPETQY
J: TRBJ2-5
D: TRBD2
V: TRBV14

CDR3: ASSGWDVSYNEQF
J: TRBJ2-1
D: -
V: TRBV5-1

CDR3: ASSFGGLTDTQY
J: TRBJ2-3
D: -
V: TRBV28

CDR3: STTGLCTGELF
J: TRBJ2-2
D: -
V: TRBV21-1

CDR3: ASSPRLAGIEREETQY
J: TRBJ2-5
D: TRBD2
V: TRBV4-1

CDR3: ASSVFPGLAGHEQF
J: TRBJ2-1
D: TRBD2
V: TRBV9

CDR3: ASSWKGQENTEAF
J: TRBJ1-1
D: TRBD1
V: TRBV6-6

CDR3: ASSLMTSGAYNEQF
J: TRBJ2-1
D: TRBD2
V: TRBV6-4

CDR3: ASRPGTSGRSYNEQF
J: TRBJ2-1
D: TRBD2
V: TRBV7-8

CDR3: ASSGEQGTYEQY
J: TRBJ2-7
D: TRBD1
V: TRBV2

CDR3: ASSLAGRDNNEQF
J: TRBJ2-1
D: TRBD2
V: TRBV7-3

CDR3: ASSPQGNQPQH
J: TRBJ1-5
D: TRBD1
V: TRBV7-9

CDR3: SGDRGSGGYT
J: TRBJ1-2
D: TRBD1
V: TRBV29-1

CDR3: ASAAGKNTGELF
J: TRBJ2-2
D: -
V: TRBV12-5

CDR3: ASSPLGRGPYEQY
J: TRBJ2-7
D: -
V: TRBV7-9

CDR3: ASSLPSGETQY
J: TRBJ2-5
D: -
V: TRBV5-6

CDR3: ASSTTVYSEPQY
J: TRBJ2-5
D: -
V: TRBV19

CDR3: ASSPKPQRGSSGANVLT
J: TRBJ2-6
D: TRBD2
V: TRBV5-1

CDR3: ASSSSQKSTEAF
J: TRBJ1-1
D: -
V: TRBV18

CDR3: ASSPQGYYGYT
J: TRBJ1-2
D: TRBD1
V: TRBV27

CDR3: ASSLRGPGANVLT
J: TRBJ2-6
D: TRBD1
V: TRBV27

CDR3: ASSSPGVSEEQY
J: TRBJ2-7
D: -
V: TRBV27

CDR3: ASSPDRSSYNEQF
J: TRBJ2-1
D: -
V: TRBV2

CDR3: ASSLRGQGANYGYT
J: TRBJ1-2
D: TRBD1
V: TRBV28

CDR3: ASGGTGGFVDTQY
J: TRBJ2-3
D: TRBD1
V: TRBV6-5

CDR3: ASSPFPSTDTQY
J: TRBJ2-3
D: -
V: TRBV18

CDR3: AWSPGRGLSGANVLT
J: TRBJ2-6
D: TRBD2
V: TRBV30

CDR3: ASSKRYRAVGYT
J: TRBJ1-2
D: -
V: TRBV7-2

CDR3: ASSINPAEKLF
J: TRBJ1-4
D: -
V: TRBV19

CDR3: ASSALTYGYT
J: TRBJ1-2
D: -
V: TRBV9

CDR3: ASSLTGATGEQF
J: TRBJ2-1
D: TRBD1
V: TRBV5-1

CDR3: ATNGVTYNEQF
J: TRBJ2-1
D: -
V: TRBV28

CDR3: ASSYSPGWDTEAF
J: TRBJ1-1
D: -
V: TRBV6-6

CDR3: ASSPSGRAYNEQF
J: TRBJ2-1
D: TRBD2
V: TRBV5-4

CDR3: ASSLAHGGAGNTIY
J: TRBJ1-3
D: -
V: TRBV5-4

CDR3: ASIRQTSGSYEQY
J: TRBJ2-7
D: TRBD2
V: TRBV2

CDR3: ASSLSQETQY
J: TRBJ2-5
D: -
V: TRBV18

CDR3: ASSQPGLAGLNEQF
J: TRBJ2-1
D: TRBD2
V: TRBV4-2

CDR3: ASSVQGALNEQF
J: TRBJ2-1
D: TRBD1
V: TRBV9

CDR3: ASWSGANVLT
J: TRBJ2-6
D: -
V: TRBV19

CDR3: ASSASDNNEQF
J: TRBJ2-1
D: -
V: TRBV2

CDR3: ASSPSGTPYQETQY
J: TRBJ2-5
D: -
V: TRBV9

CDR3: SVGFLGSYEQY
J: TRBJ2-7
D: -
V: TRBV29-1

CDR3: ASSVSGRARDYEQY
J: TRBJ2-7
D: TRBD2
V: TRBV27

CDR3: ASSFTSLSTDTQY
J: TRBJ2-3
D: -
V: TRBV7-3

CDR3: ASSLASGIDQY
J: TRBJ2-7
D: TRBD2
V: TRBV7-2

CDR3: ASSATSANLPSYNEQF
J: TRBJ2-1
D: TRBD2
V: TRBV19

CDR3: SVVTVSSYEQY
J: TRBJ2-7
D: -
V: TRBV29-1